A selection of T cell receptor beta chains follows, all from one sample in a study of blood T cell repertoires in COVID-19. Sequenced by immunoSEQ multiplex PCR; TCRdb stores in-frame clones only, minus some. Among some 300,000 clones, around 87% were seen once, and the ten largest hold over 1%. The specimen sequenced was peripheral blood. The origin of the receptors is a man aged 70 or older with acute or convalescent COVID-19. The CDR3 runs from the conserved cysteine through the conserved F or W. The D gene is left open where the match is weak. A clone size is listed for some rows: how often the clone was seen (once, few, many), or a class if it is expanded.

TRBV9	TRBD2	TRBJ2-3	once	TGTGCCAGCAGCGCGGGGGCTAGCGGGTACACAGATACGCAGTATTTT	CASSAGASGYTDTQYF
TRBV27	.	TRBJ1-4	few	TGTGCCAGCAGTGGAGCCAGGGACTGGAGACTGTTTTTT	CASSGARDWRLFF
TRBV7-6	TRBD1	TRBJ2-5	.	TGTGCCAGCAGCTTAGGACAGGGAGCGGCCCAGTACTTC	CASSLGQGAAQYF
TRBV28	.	TRBJ2-1	.	TGTGCCAGCAGTCAGCCGGGGGGCGCCTCCTACAATGAGCAGTTCTTC	CASSQPGGASYNEQFF
TRBV2	.	TRBJ1-6	many	TGTGCCAGCAGCCCCGGGGACTTCGGGTCACCCCTCCACTTT	CASSPGDFGSPLHF
TRBV2	TRBD2	TRBJ2-5	.	TGTGCCAGCGGGACTAGCGGGGGAGAGACCCAGTACTTC	CASGTSGGETQYF
TRBV5-6	.	TRBJ2-5	.	TGTGCCAGCAGCTTGGGTCGGGAGACCCAGTACTTC	CASSLGRETQYF
TRBV2	.	TRBJ1-3	.	TGTGCCAGCAGTGACAGGTCGGCTGGAAACACCATATATTTT	CASSDRSAGNTIYF
TRBV19	.	TRBJ1-6	few	TGTGCCAGTGGACAATGGGCTGGGGATTCACCCCTCCACTTT	CASGQWAGDSPLHF
TRBV18	TRBD1	TRBJ2-5	.	TGTGCCAGCTCACCCTCGGGACAGGGGAGAGAGACCCAGTACTTC	CASSPSGQGRETQYF
TRBV1	.	TRBJ2-7	once	TGCACCAGCAGCCGCAGGGTGAAATCCTACGAGCAGTACTTC	CTSSRRVKSYEQYF
TRBV30	.	TRBJ1-5	.	TGTGCCTGGAGCGGTGACACTGCTCGCAATCAGCCCCAGCATTTT	CAWSGDTARNQPQHF
TRBV2	TRBD2	TRBJ2-3	.	TGTGCCAGCACCCGACTAGCGGGGGGGCAATCAGATACGCAGTATTTT	CASTRLAGGQSDTQYF
TRBV5-4	TRBD2	TRBJ2-2	.	TGTGCCAGCAGCTTGGAGGGCGGGGGGCGGACCGGGGAGCTGTTTTTT	CASSLEGGGRTGELFF
TRBV7-9	TRBD1	TRBJ2-6	.	TGTGCCAGCAGCCCCTATGGGGCAGGGGGCACTGGGGCCAACGTCCTGACTTTC	CASSPYGAGGTGANVLTF
TRBV5-1	.	TRBJ2-2	.	TGCGCCAGCAGCTTGGGTCCCATAGCAACCGCGAACACCGGGGAGCTGTTTTTT	CASSLGPIATANTGELFF
TRBV18	TRBD1	TRBJ2-7	.	TGTGCCAGCTCACCAACAGGACAGGGGCTCGGCGAGCAGTACTTC	CASSPTGQGLGEQYF
TRBV12-3/TRBV12-4	.	TRBJ2-1	few	TGTGCCAGCAGTTTAGTAGAATCCGCTGAGCAGTTCTTC	CASSLVESAEQFF
TRBV10-3	TRBD1	TRBJ1-6	.	TGTGCCATCAGTGTACAGGGGACTAATTCACCCCTCCACTTT	CAISVQGTNSPLHF
TRBV29-1	.	TRBJ1-1	.	TGCAGCGTTGACGGGGATTACACTGAAGCTTTCTTT	CSVDGDYTEAFF
TRBV7-2	.	TRBJ1-2	.	TGTGCCAGCAGCTTAGGACAGGAGTATGGCTACACCTTC	CASSLGQEYGYTF
TRBV7-2	TRBD1	TRBJ2-3	once	TGTGCCAGCAGCTTATCCATTGGACAGGGAATTCATGCGCAGTATTTT	CASSLSIGQGIHAQYF
TRBV24-1	TRBD2	TRBJ2-5	.	TGTGCCACCGCGGGGGGTAGAGAGACCCAGTACTTC	CATAGGRETQYF
TRBV7-3	.	TRBJ2-5	.	TGTGCCAGCAGCTTAAATCAGGGGGAGACCCAGTACTTC	CASSLNQGETQYF
TRBV7-8	.	TRBJ1-2	.	TGTGCCAGCAGCTACTCCGGGACACCGGGCTACACCTTC	CASSYSGTPGYTF
TRBV10-3	TRBD1	TRBJ2-1	.	TGTGCCATCAAAACGATGGGACAGCTCTACAATGAGCAGTTCTTC	CAIKTMGQLYNEQFF
TRBV29-1	TRBD1	TRBJ1-3	.	TGCAGCGCCCAGACAGGGGCGGTTGGAAACACCATATATTTT	CSAQTGAVGNTIYF
TRBV30	TRBD2	TRBJ2-7	.	TGTGCCTCATGGACTAGCGGCACCTACGAGCAGTACTTC	CASWTSGTYEQYF
TRBV10-3	.	TRBJ2-1	.	TGTGCCATCAGTGAGTCGGCAATCCAGGGTAGGTTGTTTAATGAGCAGTTCTTC	CAISESAIQGRLFNEQFF
TRBV4-1	.	TRBJ1-4	.	TGCGCCAGCAGCCTACAATTTCAGGGGAAGGGGGAAAAACTGTTTTTT	CASSLQFQGKGEKLFF
TRBV5-1	.	TRBJ2-7	.	TGCGCCAGCAGCCAAGGGGACACCTCCTACGAGCAGTACTTC	CASSQGDTSYEQYF
TRBV3-1/TRBV3-2	TRBD1	TRBJ1-1	.	TGTGCCAGCAGCCAAGCACAGGGGGTCAGCGGAGCTTTCTTT	CASSQAQGVSGAFF
TRBV19	TRBD1	TRBJ1-6	.	TGTGCCAGTGGACAGGCGTTGACCTATAATTCACCCCTCCACTTT	CASGQALTYNSPLHF
TRBV5-1	TRBD2	TRBJ2-3	.	TGCGCCAGTTCGCTTGGGACTAGCGGGCCAGATACGCAGTATTTT	CASSLGTSGPDTQYF
TRBV30	.	TRBJ1-5	.	TGTGCCTGGAGGGCCCTCGGGGGGAATAGCAATCAGCCCCAGCATTTT	CAWRALGGNSNQPQHF
TRBV6-5	TRBD1	TRBJ1-5	once	TGTGCCAGCAGAGGAGGGACAGGGGTTGGTCAGCCCCAGCATTTT	CASRGGTGVGQPQHF
TRBV5-1	.	TRBJ2-3	.	TGCGCCAGCAGCTCGGGACTCAGCACAGATACGCAGTATTTT	CASSSGLSTDTQYF
TRBV18	TRBD1	TRBJ1-1	.	TGTGCCAGTAACAGGGGGCTAGACACTGAAGCTTTCTTT	CASNRGLDTEAFF
TRBV6-5	TRBD1	TRBJ1-4	.	TGTGCCAGCAGGAGGGACAGCTTTAATGAAAAACTGTTTTTT	CASRRDSFNEKLFF
TRBV27	.	TRBJ1-2	.	TGTGCCAGCAGTTTCGGGGGGAGGGAAGGCTACACCTTC	CASSFGGREGYTF
TRBV28	TRBD2	TRBJ2-1	.	TGTGCCAGCAGTATGAGCGGGAGGGCCTACAATGAGCAGTTCTTC	CASSMSGRAYNEQFF
TRBV13	.	TRBJ1-4	.	TGTGCCAGCACAGGCAGGGCTGATGAAAAACTGTTTTTT	CASTGRADEKLFF
TRBV9	TRBD1	TRBJ1-2	.	TGTGCCAGCAGCGAAGGGACAGCTAACTATGGCTACACCTTC	CASSEGTANYGYTF
TRBV5-6	TRBD1	TRBJ2-7	.	TGTGCCAGCAGCTTGTCTCTAATAGGGACAGGGGTGTACGAGCAGTACTTC	CASSLSLIGTGVYEQYF